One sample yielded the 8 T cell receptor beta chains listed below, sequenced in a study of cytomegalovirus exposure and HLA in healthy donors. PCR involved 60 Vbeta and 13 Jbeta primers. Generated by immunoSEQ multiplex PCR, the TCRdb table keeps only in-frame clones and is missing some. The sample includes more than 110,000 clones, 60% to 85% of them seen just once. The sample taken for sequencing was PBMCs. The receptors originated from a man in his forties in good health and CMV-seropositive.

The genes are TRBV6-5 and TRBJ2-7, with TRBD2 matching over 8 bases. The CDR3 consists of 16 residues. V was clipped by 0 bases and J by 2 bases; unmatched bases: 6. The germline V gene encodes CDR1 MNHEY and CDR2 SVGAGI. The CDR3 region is CASSYSGRGATYEQYF. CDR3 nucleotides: TGTGCCAGCAGTTACTCGGGGCGGGGGGCTACCTACGAGCAGTACTTC.

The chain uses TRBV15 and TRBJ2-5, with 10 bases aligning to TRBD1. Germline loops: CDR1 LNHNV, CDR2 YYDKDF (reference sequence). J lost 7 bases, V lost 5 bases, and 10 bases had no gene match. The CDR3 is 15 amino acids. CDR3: CATSSIPGQGGTQYF. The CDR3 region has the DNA TGTGCCACCAGCTCAATCCCCGGACAGGGGGGGACCCAGTACTTC.

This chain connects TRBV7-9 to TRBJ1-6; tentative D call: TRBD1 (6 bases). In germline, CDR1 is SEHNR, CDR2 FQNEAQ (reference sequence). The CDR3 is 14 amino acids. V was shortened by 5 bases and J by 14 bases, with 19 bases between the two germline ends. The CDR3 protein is CASSVTDGTRTLHF. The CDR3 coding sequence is TGTGCCAGCAGCGTCACGGATGGGACAAGGACCCTCCACTTT.

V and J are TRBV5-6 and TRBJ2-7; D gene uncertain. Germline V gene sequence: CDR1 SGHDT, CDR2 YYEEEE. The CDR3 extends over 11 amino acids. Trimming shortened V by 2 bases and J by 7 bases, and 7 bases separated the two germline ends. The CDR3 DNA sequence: TGTGCCAGCAGCTTAGAGAGAGAGCAGTACTTC. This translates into CASSLEREQYF.

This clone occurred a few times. CDR3 nucleotides: TGCGCCAGCAGCTCCCAGTGGCAAGGGGCGCAGACAAGGACAACTAATGAAAAACTGTTTTTT. It specifies CASSSQWQGAQTRTTNEKLFF. The chain joins TRBV4-3 to TRBJ1-4, with D perhaps matching TRBD1 (5 bases). Trimming took off 5 bases at V and 0 bases at J, with 28 bases between the two ends. The CDR3 has 21 amino acids. CDR1 and CDR2 (germline): LGHNA, YSLEER.

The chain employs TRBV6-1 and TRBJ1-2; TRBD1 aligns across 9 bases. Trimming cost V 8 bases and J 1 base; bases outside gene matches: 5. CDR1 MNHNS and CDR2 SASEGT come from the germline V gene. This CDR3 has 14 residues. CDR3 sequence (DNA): TGTGCCAGCGGGCAGACAGGGGGTAACTATGGCTACACCTTC. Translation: CASGQTGGNYGYTF.

CDR3 residues: CASSLGDRVAHEQYF. Written as DNA, the CDR3 is TGTGCCAGCAGCTTAGGGGACAGGGTTGCCCACGAGCAGTACTTC. V and J are TRBV7-9 and TRBJ2-5; 9 bases match TRBD1. The DNA end is more similar to TRBJ2-7, so the J call may be wrong. From germline, CDR1 is SEHNR and CDR2 FQNEAQ (reference sequence). The CDR3 has 15 amino acids.

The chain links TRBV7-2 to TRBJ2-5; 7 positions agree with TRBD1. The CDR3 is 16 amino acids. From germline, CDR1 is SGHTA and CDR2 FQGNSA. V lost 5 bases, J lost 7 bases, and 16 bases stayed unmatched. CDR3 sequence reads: CASSLRRTGVEGTQYF. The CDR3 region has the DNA TGTGCCAGCAGCCTACGTAGGACAGGTGTCGAGGGGACCCAGTACTTC.